This TCR beta chain was sequenced for a study of beta chain features in type 1 diabetes. As every portion of the isolated RNA was reverse transcribed, the sequencing read expressed TCRB transcripts. Sequenced by immunoSEQ multiplex PCR; TCRdb stores in-frame clones only, minus some. Of hundreds of thousands of clones listed, about an eighth are singletons. This clone has only a few counts. Its antigen remains unknown. This CDR3 is 11 amino acids long. The V end was cut by 3 bases, the J end by 6 bases, with 5 bases between. CDR1 is SGHTA and CDR2 is FQGNSA in the germline V gene. The study's findings and limits: Resolution of whether HLA type affects TCRB rearrangement was not achieved here. Moderate but significant shortening of TCRB CDR3s was recorded in all four CD4+ subsets from Type 1 diabetes patients.

Purities in excess of 95% were seen in all sorted populations. This receptor was identified in a man between 18 and 35 years old with type 1 diabetes. The J gene is TRBJ1-2, the V gene TRBV7-2; D uncertain. Sequences were obtained from naive CD4+ T cells from blood. The chain's CDR3 is CASSFRNGYTF. The CDR3 coding sequence is TGTGCCAGCAGCTTCAGGAATGGCTACACCTTC.